What follows are 27 T cell receptor beta chains derived from one specimen sequenced in a study of cytomegalovirus exposure and HLA in healthy donors. With 60 Vbeta and 13 Jbeta primers, the PCR was carried out. TCRdb's copy holds only in-frame clones and misses some; the assay was immunoSEQ multiplex PCR. Seen here are 140,000 to 150,000 clones, roughly 80% observed once, and the top ten hold 4.3%. Sample: PBMCs. The source is a woman in her forties in good health and CMV-seropositive.

V and J are TRBV7-9 and TRBJ1-2; 12 bases line up with TRBD1. CDR3 length: 15 residues. The germline V gene has CDR1 SEHNR and CDR2 FQNEAQ (reference sequence). The V segment lost 5 bases and the J segment 3 bases; nucleotides outside the gene matches: 4. For the CDR3, the DNA is TGTGCCAGCAGCGTGGGACAGGGGGCTTACTATGGCTACACCTTC. Amino acids: CASSVGQGAYYGYTF.

The rearrangement links TRBV28 to TRBJ1-2, with 8 bases aligning to TRBD1. This CDR3 has 15 amino acids. Germline CDR1 MDHEN, CDR2 SYDVKM. V gave up 4 bases and J gave up 3 bases; unmatched junction bases: 7. Here the CDR3 DNA reads TGTGCCAGCAGTTATACCAGGGGGCGCGACTATGGCTACACCTTC. Translated, it gives CASSYTRGRDYGYTF.

The V call is TRBV11-2, the J call TRBJ2-3; D not resolved. V lost 6 bases and J lost 6, with 10 bases in between. CDR3 length: 12 residues. CDR1 is SGHAT, CDR2 FQNNGV, per germline. In nucleotides, the CDR3 is TGTGCCAGCAGTCTGAACACGGATACGCAGTATTTT. Its translation: CASSLNTDTQYF.

The chain couples TRBV7-2 to TRBJ2-7; no clear D gene. The CDR3 spans 13 residues. In germline, CDR1 is SGHTA, CDR2 FQGNSA. With 10 bases removed from V and 0 bases from J, the gap between germline ends came to 13 bases. For the CDR3, the DNA is TGTGCCACGAGAGTCCCTAGCTCCTACGAGCAGTACTTC. Its translation is CATRVPSSYEQYF. The variable domain in full, completed from reference TRBV7-2 and TRBJ2-7, reads GAGVSQSPSNKVTEKGKDVELRCDPISGHTALYWYRQSLGQGLEFLIYFQGNSAPDKSGLPSDRFSAERTGGSVSTLTIQRTQQEDSAVYLCATRVPSSYEQYFGPGTRLTVT.

This chain joins TRBV5-1 and TRBJ1-6, with 10 bases that match TRBD1. CDR3 size: 22 residues. Per germline, CDR1 SGHRS and CDR2 YFSETQ. V trimming: 0 bases; J trimming: 2 bases; junction bases outside the gene matches: 17. The CDR3 sequence is CASSLAPGQGSPNPTYNSPLHF. CDR3 nucleotides: TGCGCCAGCAGCTTGGCACCGGGACAGGGGTCTCCCAACCCCACCTATAATTCACCCCTCCACTTT.

This rearrangement joins TRBV7-2 to TRBJ1-2; the match to TRBD1 covers 9 bases. Germline V gene sequence: CDR1 SGHTA, CDR2 FQGNSA. CDR3 length: 15 amino acids. Trimming took 5 bases from V and 5 from J; bases not matched to a gene: 9. The DNA of the CDR3 is TGTGCCAGCAGCAGATCTACCGGGACAGGGTATGGCTACACCTTC. This encodes CASSRSTGTGYGYTF.

This clone was seen more than once but under ten times. The chain combines TRBV5-6 with TRBJ2-5, with D perhaps matching TRBD1 (6 bases). The CDR3 is made up of 13 amino acids. CDR1 is SGHDT and CDR2 is YYEEEE in the germline V gene. V dropped 2 bases and J dropped 2 bases, with 7 bases sitting between them. This chain's CDR3 is CASSLRGQETQYF. CDR3 coding DNA: TGTGCCAGCAGCTTAAGGGGGCAAGAGACCCAGTACTTC.

This clone has only a few counts. The genes are TRBV7-6 and TRBJ2-3; 10 positions agree with TRBD2. Trimming took 5 bases from V and 2 from J; bases not matched to a gene: 7. The CDR3 sequence is 16 residues long. CDR1 and CDR2 (germline): SGHVS, FNYEAQ. The DNA for the CDR3 is TGTGCCAGCAGCACAAGCGGGGGGGGATACACAGATACGCAGTATTTT. Amino acid sequence: CASSTSGGGYTDTQYF. Variable domain in full (rest from reference TRBV7-6 and TRBJ2-3): GAGVSQSPRYKVTKRGQDVALRCDPISGHVSLYWYRQALGQGPEFLTYFNYEAQQDKSGLPNDRFSAERPEGSISTLTIQRTEQRDSAMYRCASSTSGGGYTDTQYFGPGTRLTVL.

The V call is TRBV9, the J call TRBJ1-1; D is perhaps TRBD1 (5 bases). Germline loops: CDR1 SGDLS, CDR2 YYNGEE. V shed 2 bases and J shed 1 base, with 15 bases lying between them. This CDR3 has 16 residues. The CDR3, as DNA: TGTGCCAGCAGCGTCGGGGGGGGAGGGTCGAACACTGAAGCTTTCTTT. Residues: CASSVGGGGSNTEAFF. The variable domain in full, with the rest retrieved from reference TRBV9 and TRBJ1-1, is DSGVTQTPKHLITATGQRVTLRCSPRSGDLSVYWYQQSLDQGLQFLIQYYNGEERAKGNILERFSAQQFPDLHSELNLSSLELGDSALYFCASSVGGGGSNTEAFFGQGTRLTVV.

The genes are TRBV6-5 and TRBJ2-7; the D is unclear. The V end lost 7 bases, the J end lost 1 base, and 11 bases lay between the germline ends. Germline V gene lookup returns CDR1 MNHEY and CDR2 SVGAGI. The CDR3 has 13 amino acids. This CDR3 reads CASTSRRSYEQYF. CDR3 DNA: TGTGCCAGCACATCGCGCCGATCCTACGAGCAGTACTTC.

This rearrangement joins TRBV7-2 to TRBJ2-7; 7 bases fit TRBD2. Germline V CDR1 and CDR2: SGHTA, FQGNSA. With V trimmed by 1 base and J by 3 bases, 3 bases remained unmatched. This CDR3 has 14 residues. CDR3 protein: CASSLDGGYYEQYF. CDR3 nucleotide sequence: TGTGCCAGCAGCTTAGACGGGGGGTACTACGAGCAGTACTTC.

The chain recombines TRBV29-1 with TRBJ1-5; D ambiguous. Germline values: CDR1 SQVTM, CDR2 ANQGSEA. The CDR3 runs 13 residues. Trimming shortened V by 4 bases and J by 0 bases, and 7 bases separated the two germline ends. The CDR3 nucleotides read TGCAGCGTTGTCGCAGGTAGCAATCAGCCCCAGCATTTT. The encoded protein is CSVVAGSNQPQHF.

This chain connects TRBV30 to TRBJ2-7; D unclear. The CDR3 sequence is 13 residues long. Trimming stripped 0 bases from V and 6 bases from J, with 12 bases between. CDR1 GTSNPN and CDR2 SVGIG come from the germline V gene (reference sequence). As DNA, the CDR3 is TGTGCCTGGAGTGTACGTCTCGAGTCCGAGCAGTACTTC. Translation: CAWSVRLESEQYF.

This clone came up a few times. The rearrangement uses TRBV6-6 and TRBJ1-1; D gene uncertain. CDR3 size: 15 residues. V dropped 0 bases and J dropped 1 base, with 9 bases sitting between them. Looked up from germline, CDR1 is MNHNY and CDR2 is SVGAGI (reference sequence). CDR3: CASSYSQARNTEAFF. DNA for the CDR3: TGTGCCAGCAGTTACTCGCAGGCTCGGAACACTGAAGCTTTCTTT.

The chain is built from TRBV10-3 and TRBJ1-5; maybe TRBD1 (5 bases). The CDR3 spans 16 residues. Germline assignment: CDR1 ENHRY and CDR2 SYGVKD. Trimming pared 5 bases from V and 5 bases from J, leaving 19 bases between. In DNA form, the CDR3 reads TGTGCCATCAGTCCCACAGGAGGGGCAAGGGATCAGCCCCAGCATTTT. Translating it yields CAISPTGGARDQPQHF.

This clone turned up a few times. At one boundary the junction diverges from the germline segment, which might be a read error. The genes are TRBV6-6 and TRBJ2-5, with 14 bases aligning to TRBD2. The CDR3 is 12 residues long. Germline CDR1 is MNHNY and CDR2 is SVGAGI (reference sequence). CDR3 nucleotide sequence: TGTGCCAGCAGTGGGCCGGGACTAGCGGGGGACTTC. Protein product: CASSGPGLAGDF.

The rearrangement links TRBV4-1 to TRBJ1-5; D unresolved. CDR3 length: 16 residues. Trimming took off 0 bases at V and 5 bases at J, with 14 bases between the two ends. Germline assignment: CDR1 MGHRA and CDR2 YSYEKL. CDR3 residues: CASSQELTSTHQPQHF. CDR3 in DNA: TGCGCCAGCAGCCAAGAGCTAACGTCTACTCATCAGCCCCAGCATTTT.

The genes are TRBV9 and TRBJ1-4; D not resolved. This CDR3 is built from 14 residues. Trimming stripped 4 bases from V and 1 base from J, with 8 bases between. CDR1 is SGDLS and CDR2 is YYNGEE in the germline V gene. The CDR3 spells CASSYSGTNEKLFF. In DNA form, the CDR3 reads TGTGCCAGCAGCTACTCTGGAACTAATGAAAAACTGTTTTTT.

CDR3 nucleotide sequence: TGTGCCAGCAGTTACCCTCGGGACAGCTCTAACTATGGCTACACCTTC. This codes for CASSYPRDSSNYGYTF. The chain has TRBV6-6 and TRBJ1-2; the match to TRBD1 covers 7 bases. There are 16 residues in the CDR3. V trimming: 2 bases; J trimming: 0 bases; junction bases outside the gene matches: 6. Germline V gene data show CDR1 as MNHNY and CDR2 as SVGAGI (reference sequence).

The rearrangement links TRBV30 to TRBJ2-2; a possible D gene is TRBD2 (5 bases). Germline V gives CDR1 GTSNPN, CDR2 SVGIG (reference sequence). Trimming left V 4 bases short and J 5 bases short, with 14 bases between. The CDR3 is 14 amino acids. As DNA, the CDR3 is TGTGCCTGGAACCCCAAGCAGCGGACCGGGGAGCTGTTTTTT. Translation gives CAWNPKQRTGELFF.

The CDR3 DNA follows: TGTGCCAGCAGCAACCCTAGCGGGAGGGCAGAGACCCAGTACTTC. Translated, it gives CASSNPSGRAETQYF. The rearrangement joins TRBV6-5 to TRBJ2-5; 12 bases line up with TRBD2. CDR1 is MNHEY and CDR2 is SVGAGI in the germline V gene. The V and J ends lost 6 bases and 4 bases, in that order; junction bases with no gene match: 6. There are 15 residues in the CDR3.

The CDR3 spells CASRGLGRVGTQYF. CDR3 nucleotides: TGTGCCAGCAGGGGCCTCGGCAGGGTGGGGACCCAGTACTTC. The chain is built from TRBV6-1 and TRBJ2-5, with a possible D match to TRBD1 (5 bases). The germline V gene has CDR1 MNHNS and CDR2 SASEGT. V lost 6 bases and J lost 7, with 18 bases in between. The CDR3 spans 14 residues.

The J gene is TRBJ2-7, the V gene TRBV7-2; TRBD2 is a possible D gene (6 bases). The V end lost 2 bases, the J end lost 7 bases, and 15 bases lay between the germline ends. The V gene's germline CDR1 is SGHTA and CDR2 FQGNSA. The CDR3 sequence is 14 residues long. The CDR3 is CASSLIGFRGEQYF. The CDR3 DNA follows: TGTGCCAGCAGCTTAATAGGGTTCCGGGGGGAGCAGTACTTC.

The chain uses TRBV10-2 and TRBJ2-5; possible D gene TRBD2, 6 bases. Between the trimmed V and J ends, which lost 0 bases and 1 base, there was a span of 15 bases. CDR1 WSHSY and CDR2 SAAADI come from the germline V gene. The CDR3 has 17 amino acids. CDR3 sequence: CASSESFSGYVQETQYF. CDR3 bases: TGCGCCAGCAGTGAGTCGTTTAGCGGTTACGTCCAAGAGACCCAGTACTTC.

The chain combines TRBV28 with TRBJ2-1; 7 bases align to TRBD2. There are 15 residues in the CDR3. V was pared by 5 bases and J by 5 bases, with 9 bases of the junction left unmatched. Germline V CDR1 and CDR2: MDHEN, SYDVKM. The CDR3 sequence: CASSTPGGLHNEQFF. The CDR3 nucleotides read TGTGCCAGCAGTACCCCGGGAGGACTACACAATGAGCAGTTCTTC.

This chain uses TRBV6-1 with TRBJ1-2; no reliable D call. This CDR3 comprises 15 residues. The V and J ends lost 2 bases and 1 base respectively, with 11 bases between them. Germline CDR1 and CDR2: MNHNS and SASEGT. The CDR3 reads CASSERGWSNYGYTF. The DNA for the CDR3 is TGTGCCAGCAGTGAACGGGGATGGAGTAACTATGGCTACACCTTC.

This clone showed up just once. V gene TRBV9 combines with J gene TRBJ2-1, with 8 bases identical to TRBD2. Germline CDR1 is SGDLS and CDR2 is YYNGEE. This CDR3 is built from 16 residues. With V trimmed by 1 base and J by 4 bases, 7 bases remained unmatched. The CDR3: CASSVSLAGGYNEQFF. As DNA, the CDR3 is TGTGCCAGCAGCGTAAGTCTGGCGGGGGGTTACAATGAGCAGTTCTTC.